The present T cell receptor (beta chain) was sequenced within a study of human T cells and chemical hapten exposure. Time point denoted: patch test 2, 6 weeks after DPC sensitization. As for treatment: therapeutic diphenylcyclopropenone sensitization with weekly scalp DPC. This clonotype occurred many times. TCRdb ran MiXCR on the RACE reads and lists one entry per CDR3 protein. The sample records just over 350,000 distinct CDR3 sequences, roughly 6% being singletons. J was trimmed by 5 bases and V by 1 base; bases with no gene match: 11. CDR3 length: 18 residues. Per germline, CDR1 DFQATT and CDR2 SNEGSKA (reference sequence).

The chain recombines TRBV20-1 with TRBJ2-1; 13 bases are a match to TRBD2. Source: whole blood, taken in connection with sensitization to the hapten diphenylcyclopropenone (DPC). The origin of this receptor is a woman aged 18-29 years with alopecia areata. Some clones in this sample may be carry-over from other donors' samples. The CDR3 DNA sequence: TGCAGTGCTAGAGTGACTAGCGGGGGGATATTTGGAGACAATGAGCAGTTCTTC. As protein: CSARVTSGGIFGDNEQFF.